This passage covers 21 T cell receptor beta chains from one sample sequenced in a study of response to subunit inactivated influenza vaccine. TCRdb redid the calling of the RT-PCR reads with MiXCR, one entry per CDR3 protein. The sample shows 710,000 or so distinct CDR3 sequences, 15% to 17% of them seen only once. The sample here was PBMCs from blood, taken approximately 12 days after vaccination. These receptors all come from a man in his fifties or sixties who received an inactivated influenza vaccine.

This clonotype was observed at least ten times. This rearrangement joins TRBV18 to TRBJ2-2; D is perhaps TRBD1 or TRBD2 (5 bases each). The CDR3 length is 14 residues. V gave up 5 bases and J gave up 7 bases, with 14 bases separating them. In germline, CDR1 is KGHSH, CDR2 LQKENI. As DNA, the CDR3 is TGTGCCAGCTCAGTCCAGAGGGGCCGCGGGGAGCTGTTTTTT. This sequence encodes CASSVQRGRGELFF.

The J gene is TRBJ2-7, the V gene TRBV27; TRBD2 agrees at 7 bases. This CDR3 is built from 14 residues. In germline, CDR1 is MNHEY, CDR2 SMNVEV (reference sequence). The V segment lost 7 bases and the J segment 2 bases; nucleotides outside the gene matches: 8. This CDR3 is CASTTRDYPYEQYF. Here the CDR3 DNA reads TGTGCCAGCACTACCCGGGACTATCCCTACGAGCAGTACTTC.

The V gene is TRBV7-9, the J gene TRBJ1-2, with D perhaps TRBD1 (6 bases). V lost 1 base to trimming and J lost 6 bases, with 15 bases between them. The CDR3 totals 15 residues. Looked up from germline, CDR1 is SEHNR and CDR2 is FQNEAQ (reference sequence). The CDR3 nucleotides read TGTGCCAGCAGCTTAGGAGGAAGGACAGTCGATGGCTACACCTTC. Translated: CASSLGGRTVDGYTF.

The chain uses TRBV11-2 and TRBJ1-2; D gene uncertain. V dropped 2 bases and J dropped 0 bases, with 10 bases sitting between them. This CDR3 has 15 residues. Per germline, CDR1 SGHAT and CDR2 FQNNGV. Here the CDR3 reads CASSLSDTPNYGYTF. In DNA form, the CDR3 reads TGTGCCAGCAGCTTAAGCGATACACCTAACTATGGCTACACCTTC.

The chain links TRBV5-1 to TRBJ2-1; TRBD2 matches 11 bases. After removal of 4 bases from V and 4 bases from J, the junction contained 7 bases not matched to a gene. Germline loops: CDR1 SGHRS, CDR2 YFSETQ. This CDR3 has 16 residues. The DNA for the CDR3 is TGCGCCAGCAGCACAAACCTAGCGGGGGGTTACAATGAGCAGTTCTTC. Translated, it gives CASSTNLAGGYNEQFF.

This clonotype has more than one count but fewer than ten. The rearrangement joins TRBV27 to TRBJ2-1; 10 bases line up with TRBD2. Looked up from germline, CDR1 is MNHEY and CDR2 is SMNVEV (reference sequence). The CDR3 has 12 amino acids. The V segment lost 5 bases and the J segment 14 bases; nucleotides outside the gene matches: 6. CDR3 amino acids: CASSPLAGSKFF. CDR3 DNA sequence: TGTGCCAGCAGTCCACTAGCGGGAAGTAAGTTCTTC.

The rearrangement uses TRBV2 and TRBJ2-7; a possible D gene is TRBD2 (6 bases). Germline-derived CDR1 and CDR2 are SNHLY and FYNNEI. The CDR3 sequence is 13 residues long. The ends were cut back, 7 bases at V and 3 bases at J, with 13 bases in the middle. CDR3 residues: CASTWQGGYEQYF. The CDR3 DNA reads TGTGCCAGCACCTGGCAGGGAGGCTACGAGCAGTACTTC.

The CDR3 nucleotides read TGTGCCAGCAGTCCGGGAGGCCGACCCGGGGAGCTGTTTTTT. This gives the protein CASSPGGRPGELFF. The V and J genes are TRBV12-3 or TRBV12-4 and TRBJ2-2; 7 bases are a match to TRBD2. The CDR3 contains 14 residues. J gave up 6 bases and V 5 bases, and 6 bases lay outside the gene matches.

This clonotype was recorded a few times. V is TRBV20-1 and J is TRBJ1-2; D is uncertain. The CDR3 is 12 residues long. Trimming shortened V by 6 bases and J by 4 bases, and 12 bases separated the two germline ends. Germline-derived CDR1 and CDR2 are DFQATT and SNEGSKA (reference sequence). The chain's CDR3 is CSAPRPSYGYTF. CDR3 bases: TGCAGTGCACCCAGGCCGTCCTATGGCTACACCTTC.

V usage is TRBV18 and J usage is TRBJ2-6; D not certain. The CDR3 has 18 amino acids. V gave up 3 bases and J gave up 0 bases, with 15 bases separating them. Looked up from germline, CDR1 is KGHSH and CDR2 is LQKENI. For the CDR3, the DNA is TGTGCCAGCTCACCCCGGTTACCTGGGCACTCTGGGGCCAACGTCCTGACTTTC. Encoded protein: CASSPRLPGHSGANVLTF.

This clonotype showed up just a few times. The chain joins TRBV5-1 to TRBJ2-2; D not certain. This CDR3 has 15 amino acids. Trimming stripped 0 bases from V and 7 bases from J, with 13 bases between. CDR1 and CDR2 from the germline V gene are SGHRS and YFSETQ. The CDR3 nucleotides read TGCGCCAGCAGCTTGGCGAGCGCGATGGTCGGGGAGCTGTTTTTT. Translated, it gives CASSLASAMVGELFF.

This chain links TRBV23-1 with TRBJ2-7, with TRBD2 matching 7 bases. TRBV23-1 falls under the ORF class, with uncertain function. With V trimmed by 11 bases and J by 2 bases, 9 bases remained unmatched. The CDR3 is made up of 13 amino acids. CDR3 DNA: TGCGCCGTGGGAGGGGAGGGCACCTACGAGCAGTACTTC. Its protein is CAVGGEGTYEQYF.

The rearrangement links TRBV12-3 or TRBV12-4 to TRBJ2-1; no clear D gene. The CDR3 totals 12 residues. The V and J ends lost 6 bases and 7 bases respectively, with 10 bases between them. The CDR3 DNA sequence: TGTGCCAGCAGCCCTTTCCGGAATGAGCAGTTCTTC. Amino acids: CASSPFRNEQFF.

This clonotype was detected only a few times. The CDR3 region is CSVDRLAGEGETQYF. CDR3 DNA: TGCAGCGTTGACCGCTTAGCGGGAGAGGGAGAGACCCAGTACTTC. V usage is TRBV29-1 and J usage is TRBJ2-5, with 9 bases identical to TRBD2. Germline trimming cut 3 bases from V and 4 bases from J; bases unmatched to any gene: 9. The CDR3 covers 15 residues. CDR1 and CDR2 from the germline V gene are SQVTM and ANQGSEA.

This clonotype appeared a few times. This chain uses TRBV5-1 with TRBJ2-1, with TRBD2 identical over 11 bases. Germline lookup yields CDR1 SGHRS and CDR2 YFSETQ. CDR3 size: 15 residues. Trimming took 5 bases from V and 2 from J; bases not matched to a gene: 3. For the CDR3, the DNA is TGCGCCAGCAGGTTACTAGCGGGAGCCTACAATGAGCAGTTCTTC. It translates to CASRLLAGAYNEQFF. Variable domain in full (rest from reference TRBV5-1 and TRBJ2-1): KAGVTQTPRYLIKTRGQQVTLSCSPISGHRSVSWYQQTPGQGLQFLFEYFSETQRNKGNFPGRFSGRQFSNSRSEMNVSTLELGDSALYLCASRLLAGAYNEQFFGPGTRLTVL.

This chain joins TRBV9 and TRBJ2-4; D call uncertain. V was clipped by 0 bases and J by 2 bases, with 6 bases between them. CDR3 length: 14 amino acids. Germline CDR1 SGDLS, CDR2 YYNGEE. The CDR3 spells CASSVGESKNIQYF. Written as DNA, the CDR3 is TGTGCCAGCAGCGTAGGGGAATCCAAAAACATTCAGTACTTC.

This clonotype was detected a few times. The chain recombines TRBV5-6 with TRBJ2-5; D may correspond to TRBD1 or TRBD2 (5 bases each). The CDR3 totals 16 residues. Germline V CDR1 and CDR2: SGHDT, YYEEEE. Trimming removed 4 bases at V and 0 bases at J, with 16 bases between. The chain's CDR3 is CASSGPGPSYQETQYF. CDR3 coding DNA: TGTGCCAGCAGCGGGCCGGGACCATCGTACCAAGAGACCCAGTACTTC.

This sequence joins TRBV4-1 and TRBJ1-1; 10 nucleotides line up with TRBD1. This CDR3 has 15 residues. The germline gives CDR1 MGHRA, CDR2 YSYEKL. V lost 1 base and J lost 4; bases outside the gene matches: 3. CDR3 sequence (DNA): TGCGCCAGCAGCCAAGCTGACAGGGGGCCCACTGAAGCTTTCTTT. Translation gives CASSQADRGPTEAFF.

This clonotype was detected a few times. V usage is TRBV5-1 and J usage is TRBJ2-1; D gene ambiguous. The CDR3 is made up of 15 amino acids. The germline V and J ends were trimmed by 4 bases and 0 bases, with 11 bases remaining between them. Germline CDR1 is SGHRS and CDR2 is YFSETQ. CDR3 sequence (DNA): TGCGCCAGCAGCCCCCAACTTAGCTCCTACAATGAGCAGTTCTTC. This encodes CASSPQLSSYNEQFF. Based on the CDR3 plus reference TRBV5-1 and TRBJ2-1, the full variable domain is KAGVTQTPRYLIKTRGQQVTLSCSPISGHRSVSWYQQTPGQGLQFLFEYFSETQRNKGNFPGRFSGRQFSNSRSEMNVSTLELGDSALYLCASSPQLSSYNEQFFGPGTRLTVL.

This clonotype has a handful of counts. CDR3 residues: CASSVRDSRSSYEQYF. CDR3 nucleotide sequence: TGTGCCAGCAGCGTAAGGGACAGCCGAAGCTCCTACGAGCAGTACTTC. V gene TRBV5-5 combines with J gene TRBJ2-7; 7 bases are a match to TRBD1. This CDR3 region has 16 residues. The V gene's germline CDR1 is SGHKS and CDR2 YYEKEE (reference sequence). V lost 4 bases, J lost 0 bases, and 10 bases stayed unmatched.

The chain employs TRBV5-1 and TRBJ2-7; 16 bases are shared with TRBD2. This CDR3 has 21 amino acids. In germline, CDR1 is SGHRS, CDR2 YFSETQ. Trimming removed 0 bases from V and 1 base from J; junction bases left unmatched: 13. CDR3 region: CASSLEGTAGLAGGKSYEQYF. The CDR3, as DNA: TGCGCCAGCAGCTTGGAGGGGACGGCGGGACTAGCGGGAGGGAAGTCCTACGAGCAGTACTTC.